This T cell receptor beta chain appears in the sequencing data of a study of T cells in narcolepsy (dated by TCRdb to the late 2010s). General notes on the study: Patients with narcolepsy type 1 or type 2 (NT1, NT2) were enrolled in the study together with healthy control donors. Autoreactive T cells targeting hypocretin neuron self-antigens (hypocretin, TRIB2) were sought in narcolepsy patients, and TCR Vbeta sequencing was used to track clonotypes in blood and CSF. Broader findings and caveats from the paper: In plots comparing CSF and blood CD4+ T cell clonotypes from the same patient, HCRT-specific and TRIB2-specific autoreactive clonotypes were highlighted. According to the report, autoreactive clonotypes were detected serially in the blood of the same patients and of different patients, but not in healthy controls. No sequences matching autoreactive T cell clones were contained in some blood memory CD4+ repertoires from patients and controls. Patients and controls had comparable numbers of sequenced blood memory CD4+ clonotypes, averaging about 37,000 and 33,000, respectively.

For TCR Vbeta sequencing, memory CD4+ T cells were sorted ex vivo from the peripheral blood of narcolepsy patients and healthy controls. For CDR1 and CDR2, the germline V gene lists SGHDN and FVKESK. The CDR3 runs 14 amino acids, cysteine and phenylalanine included. Only the CDR3 part of the read is kept: 42 bases, read in frame from the first base. V is reduced by 0 bases and J by 1 base, leaving a spacing of 6 bases between them. Library preparation was by the immunoSEQ multiplex PCR assay. This is the immuneACCESS table as TCRdb keeps it, with only in-frame sequences that have V and J called. A part of the clones is gone; compared with another copy, unresolved V genes explain less than half, and the rest is unexplained. The sample yields some 25,000 clones; approximately 85% were counted once. Under 1.5% of the sample belongs to the ten largest clones. Remarks on this clone: Its binding antigen is unknown. The sample holds no much larger clone one base away, and base qualities are not on file.

The sequenced sample was CD45RA- memory CD4+ T cells from PBMCs. The cell subset or site label of this sample denotes: memory T cells sorted ex vivo from peripheral blood. Recombination linked TRBV14 to TRBJ2-5; TRBD1 is possibly the D segment (5 matching bases). The sequence derives from a human donor with narcolepsy. The DNA is as follows: TGTGCCAGCAGCCAAGACAGGGCCCAAGAGACCCAGTACTTC. This sequence encodes CASSQDRAQETQYF. The CDR3 plus the reference TRBV14 and TRBJ2-5 genes for the other parts give the full variable domain: EAGVTQFPSHSVIEKGQTVTLRCDPISGHDNLYWYRRVMGKEIKFLLHFVKESKQDESGMPNNRFLAERTGGTYSTLKVQPAELEDSGVYFCASSQDRAQETQYFGPGTRLLVL.